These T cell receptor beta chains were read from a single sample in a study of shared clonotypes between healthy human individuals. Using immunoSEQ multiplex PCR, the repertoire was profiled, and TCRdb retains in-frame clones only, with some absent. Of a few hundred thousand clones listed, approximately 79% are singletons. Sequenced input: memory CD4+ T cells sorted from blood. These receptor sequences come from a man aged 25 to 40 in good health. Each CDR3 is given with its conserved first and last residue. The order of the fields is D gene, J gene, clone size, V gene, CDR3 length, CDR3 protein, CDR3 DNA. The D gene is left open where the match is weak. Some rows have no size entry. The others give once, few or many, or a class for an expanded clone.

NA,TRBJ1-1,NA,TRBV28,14,CASILGMSHTEAFF,TGTGCCAGCATCCTGGGGATGTCGCACACTGAAGCTTTCTTT
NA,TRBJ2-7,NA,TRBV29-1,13,CSTFRGASYEQYF,TGCAGCACATTTCGGGGGGCCTCCTACGAGCAGTACTTC
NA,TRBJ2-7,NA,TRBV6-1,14,CASSELRQSYEQYF,TGTGCCAGCAGTGAACTGCGACAAAGCTACGAGCAGTACTTC
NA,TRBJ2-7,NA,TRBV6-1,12,CASDRGANEQYF,TGTGCCAGCGATAGGGGGGCGAACGAGCAGTACTTC
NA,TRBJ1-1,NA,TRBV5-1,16,CASSLGFPGPNTEAFF,TGCGCCAGCAGCTTGGGGTTTCCCGGACCGAACACTGAAGCTTTCTTT
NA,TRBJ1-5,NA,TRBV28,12,CASRGSGQPQHF,TGTGCCAGCAGGGGCAGTGGTCAGCCCCAGCATTTT
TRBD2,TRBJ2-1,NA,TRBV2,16,CASSVGGTSGSPEQFF,TGTGCCAGCAGTGTGGGAGGGACTAGCGGGAGTCCTGAGCAGTTCTTC
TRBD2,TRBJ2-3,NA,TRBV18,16,CASSRTSGRSTDTQYF,TGTGCCAGCTCACGGACTAGCGGGAGGAGTACAGATACGCAGTATTTT
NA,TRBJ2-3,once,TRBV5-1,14,CASSLGGASDTQYF,TGCGCCAGCAGCTTGGGGGGGGCATCAGATACGCAGTATTTT
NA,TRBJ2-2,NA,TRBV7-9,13,CASSSQGNGELFF,TGTGCCAGCAGCTCACAGGGTAACGGGGAGCTGTTTTTT
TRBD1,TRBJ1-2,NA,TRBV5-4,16,CASTLGGQGPNYGYTF,TGTGCCAGCACCCTGGGGGGACAGGGGCCCAACTATGGCTACACCTTC
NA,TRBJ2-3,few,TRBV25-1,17,CASSAFTTLTATDTQYF,TGTGCCAGCAGTGCCTTCACCACATTGACTGCGACAGATACGCAGTATTTT
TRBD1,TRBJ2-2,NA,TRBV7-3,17,CASSRTGGAYLAGELFF,TGTGCCAGCAGCCGTACAGGGGGCGCGTATCTAGCCGGGGAGCTGTTTTTT
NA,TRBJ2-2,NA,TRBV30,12,CAWSGDTGELFF,TGTGCCTGGAGTGGGGACACCGGGGAGCTGTTTTTT
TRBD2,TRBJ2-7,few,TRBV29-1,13,CSGAGGVSYEQYF,TGCAGCGGTGCGGGAGGAGTCTCCTACGAGCAGTACTTC
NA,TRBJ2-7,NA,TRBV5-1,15,CASSNPGLATYEQYF,TGCGCCAGCAGCAACCCCGGTCTCGCCACCTACGAGCAGTACTTC
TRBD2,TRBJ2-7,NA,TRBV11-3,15,CASSLASGPSYEQYF,TGTGCCAGCAGCTTAGCTAGCGGTCCATCCTACGAGCAGTACTTC
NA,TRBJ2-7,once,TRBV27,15,CASSLLPTTSYEQYF,TGTGCCAGCAGTTTATTGCCGACTACCTCCTACGAGCAGTACTTC
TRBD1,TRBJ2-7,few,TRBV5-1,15,CASSQTGLRTYEQYF,TGCGCCAGCAGCCAGACAGGGCTTCGCACCTACGAGCAGTACTTC
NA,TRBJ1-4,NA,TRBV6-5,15,CASSYRRTPNEKLFF,TGTGCCAGCAGTTATCGTAGGACCCCTAATGAAAAACTGTTTTTT
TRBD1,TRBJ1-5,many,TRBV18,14,CASSPQGAPQPQHF,TGTGCCAGCTCACCACAGGGGGCCCCTCAGCCCCAGCATTTT
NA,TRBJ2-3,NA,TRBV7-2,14,CASSIGQRTDTQYF,TGTGCCAGCAGCATCGGACAGCGCACAGATACGCAGTATTTT
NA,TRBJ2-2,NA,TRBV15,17,CATSRDLDRRDTGELFF,TGTGCCACCAGCAGAGACCTAGACAGGCGTGACACCGGGGAGCTGTTTTTT
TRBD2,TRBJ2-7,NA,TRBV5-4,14,CASSKRAGTDEQYF,TGTGCCAGCAGCAAGCGAGCGGGGACGGACGAGCAGTACTTC
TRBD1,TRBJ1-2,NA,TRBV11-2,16,CASSLYRVGQGIGYTF,TGTGCCAGCAGCTTATATAGGGTGGGACAGGGGATTGGCTACACCTTC
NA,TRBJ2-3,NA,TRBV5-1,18,CASSLRAGTPTRTDTQYF,TGCGCCAGCAGCTTACGGGCCGGGACTCCCACCCGCACAGATACGCAGTATTTT
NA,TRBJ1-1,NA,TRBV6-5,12,CASRTGDTEAFF,TGTGCCAGCAGGACGGGGGACACTGAAGCTTTCTTT
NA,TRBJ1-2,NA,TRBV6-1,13,CASSDQGSYGYTF,TGTGCCAGCAGTGATCAGGGGAGCTATGGCTACACCTTC
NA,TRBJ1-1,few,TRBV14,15,CASSHPPTANTEAFF,TGTGCCAGCAGCCATCCACCGACAGCGAACACTGAAGCTTTCTTT
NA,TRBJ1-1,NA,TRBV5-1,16,CASSLDFGLANTEAFF,TGCGCCAGCAGCCTGGACTTCGGGTTGGCGAACACTGAAGCTTTCTTT
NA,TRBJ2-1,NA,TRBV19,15,CASSIGSAGTNEQFF,TGTGCCAGTAGTATTGGGTCCGCAGGGACCAATGAGCAGTTCTTC
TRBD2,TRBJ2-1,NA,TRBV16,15,CASSPPASGISVQFF,TGTGCCAGCAGCCCACCGGCTAGCGGGATTAGCGTGCAGTTCTTC
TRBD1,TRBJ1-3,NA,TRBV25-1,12,CASSGTGNTIYF,TGTGCCAGCAGTGGGACAGGGAACACCATATATTTT
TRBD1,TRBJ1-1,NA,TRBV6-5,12,CASRFTGGRAFF,TGTGCCAGCAGGTTCACAGGGGGCCGGGCTTTCTTT
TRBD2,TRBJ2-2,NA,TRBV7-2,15,CASRQGLAVTGELFF,TGTGCCAGCAGACAGGGACTAGCGGTCACCGGGGAGCTGTTTTTT
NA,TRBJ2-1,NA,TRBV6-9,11,CASSEPEEQFF,TGTGCCAGCAGTGAACCGGAGGAGCAGTTCTTC
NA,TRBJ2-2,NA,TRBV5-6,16,CASSFVGQPITGELFF,TGTGCCAGCAGCTTCGTTGGTCAACCCATCACCGGGGAGCTGTTTTTT
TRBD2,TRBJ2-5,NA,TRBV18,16,CASSPPGAGSQETQYF,TGTGCCAGCTCACCACCCGGAGCGGGGTCCCAAGAGACCCAGTACTTC
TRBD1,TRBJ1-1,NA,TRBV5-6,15,CASINPTKGATEAFF,TGTGCCAGCATCAACCCCACAAAGGGGGCCACTGAAGCTTTCTTT
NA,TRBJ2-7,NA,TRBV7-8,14,CASSLETDSYEQYF,TGTGCCAGCAGCTTAGAAACAGACAGCTACGAGCAGTACTTC
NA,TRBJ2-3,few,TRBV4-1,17,CASSHPSRSPSVDTQYF,TGCGCCAGCAGCCATCCCAGTCGGTCGCCTAGCGTAGATACGCAGTATTTT
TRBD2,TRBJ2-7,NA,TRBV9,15,CASTPGTSFGGEQYF,TGTGCCAGCACCCCCGGGACTAGCTTCGGAGGCGAGCAGTACTTC
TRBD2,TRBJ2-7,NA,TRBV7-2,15,CASRQRLAGDYEQYF,TGTGCCAGCAGACAAAGACTAGCGGGGGACTACGAGCAGTACTTC
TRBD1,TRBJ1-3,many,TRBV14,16,CASSQTTGSPGNTIYF,TGTGCCAGCAGCCAGACGACAGGGTCCCCTGGAAACACCATATATTTT
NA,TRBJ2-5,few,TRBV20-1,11,CSASPLETQYF,TGCAGTGCTAGCCCTCTGGAGACCCAGTACTTC